The 28 T cell receptor beta chains reported below all come from one sample, sequenced in a study of metastatic and nonmetastatic thyroid tumors. TCRdb re-clonotyped the PCR reads via MiXCR. The sample contains more than 70,000 clones, less than 10% of which appear only once. No treatment had been given to any patient before thyroid surgery. Sequencing input: blood. These receptors all stem from a female donor with papillary thyroid cancer or a benign thyroid nodule (not recorded which). Some clones in this sample may be carry-over from other donors' samples.

This clone was recorded many times. This chain connects TRBV18 to TRBJ2-1; maybe TRBD1 (5 bases). The V end lost 2 bases, the J end lost 10 bases, and 12 bases lay between the germline ends. Germline loops: CDR1 KGHSH, CDR2 LQKENI. The CDR3 covers 13 residues. The CDR3: CASSPTTADEQFF. DNA of the CDR3: TGTGCCAGCTCACCAACGACAGCCGACGAGCAGTTCTTC.

This clone turned up a few times. The gene calls are TRBV5-1 and TRBJ1-1; D call uncertain. V dropped 4 bases and J dropped 0 bases, with 16 bases sitting between them. CDR3 size: 16 residues. Looked up from germline, CDR1 is SGHRS and CDR2 is YFSETQ. The CDR3 reads CASSPYSTDLNTEAFF. The DNA of the CDR3 is TGCGCCAGCAGCCCATATTCGACGGACCTGAACACTGAAGCTTTCTTT.

This clone was picked up many times. The chain links TRBV19 to TRBJ1-1; D is uncertain. Germline-derived CDR1 and CDR2 are LNHDA and SQIVND (reference sequence). The CDR3 is 14 residues long. V was clipped by 1 base and J by 6 bases, with 12 bases between them. Here the CDR3 DNA reads TGTGCCAGTAGTATAGGGGGAGGGAGGGCTGAAGCTTTCTTT. Amino acids: CASSIGGGRAEAFF.

This clone appeared a few times. CDR3 region: CASSLGQNNEQFF. CDR3 nucleotides: TGTGCCAGCAGCTTAGGACAGAACAATGAGCAGTTCTTC. The chain recombines TRBV11-2 with TRBJ2-1, with D perhaps matching TRBD1 (5 bases). This CDR3 contains 13 residues. V was shortened by 1 base and J by 5 bases, with 6 bases between the two germline ends. Germline assignment: CDR1 SGHAT and CDR2 FQNNGV.

The gene calls are TRBV10-3 and TRBJ2-3; TRBD2 is a possible D gene (6 bases). This CDR3 region has 15 residues. V was cut by 3 bases and J by 3 bases, with 13 bases left in between. Germline V CDR1 and CDR2: ENHRY, SYGVKD. CDR3 sequence (DNA): TGTGCCATCAGTGATTCTAGCGTGGGGACAGATACGCAGTATTTT. As protein: CAISDSSVGTDTQYF.

This rearrangement joins TRBV11-2 to TRBJ1-2; a weak D match, TRBD1 (6 bases). Germline CDR1 and CDR2: SGHAT and FQNNGV. V dropped 1 base and J dropped 0 bases, with 12 bases sitting between them. The CDR3 extends over 16 amino acids. The CDR3 sequence: CASSLVQGWANYGYTF. The CDR3 bases are TGTGCCAGCAGCTTAGTCCAGGGGTGGGCTAACTATGGCTACACCTTC.

This clone was found a few times. V usage is TRBV2 and J usage is TRBJ1-4; D is unclear. This CDR3 contains 15 residues. The V gene lost 7 bases and the J gene lost 3 bases, with 15 bases spanning the gap. From germline, CDR1 is SNHLY and CDR2 FYNNEI. CDR3 sequence (DNA): TGTGCCAGCACCCGAGAGGGAGATTCTAATGAAAAACTGTTTTTT. Amino acids: CASTREGDSNEKLFF.

In the case of this clone: Other DNA sequences in the sample encode the same CDR3. The chain is built from TRBV6-1 and TRBJ2-7; D might be TRBD1 (7 bases). The CDR3 totals 14 residues. Germline-derived CDR1 and CDR2 are MNHNS and SASEGT. V was shortened by 5 bases and J by 2 bases, with 13 bases between the two germline ends. The CDR3 loop reads CASSPGDRPYEQYF. CDR3 in DNA: TGTGCCAGCAGTCCGGGGGACAGACCCTACGAGCAGTACTTC.

This clone has just a few counts. This may come from a read error, since a much larger clone is one base off. The identical CDR3 is also encoded by other nucleotide sequences in the sample. The chain has TRBV28 and TRBJ1-2, with D perhaps TRBD1 (5 bases). Germline CDR1 MDHEN, CDR2 SYDVKM. This CDR3 has 12 residues. CDR3 bases: TGCGCCAGCAGTTTACAGGACTATGGCTACACCTTC. It encodes CASSLQDYGYTF.

This clone has ten or more counts. The V call is TRBV2, the J call TRBJ2-7; possibly TRBD1 or TRBD2 for D (7 bases each). The V end was cut by 6 bases, the J end by 5 bases, with 17 bases between. This CDR3 contains 14 residues. Per the germline V gene, CDR1 is SNHLY and CDR2 is FYNNEI. The CDR3 sequence: CASREQGTTHEQYF. CDR3 nucleotide sequence: TGTGCCAGCAGGGAACAGGGGACTACCCACGAGCAGTACTTC. The whole variable domain, filled in from reference TRBV2 and TRBJ2-7, reads EPEVTQTPSHQVTQMGQEVILRCVPISNHLYFYWYRQILGQKVEFLVSFYNNEISEKSEIFDDQFSVERPDGSNFTLKIRSTKLEDSAMYFCASREQGTTHEQYFGPGTRLTVT.

This clone has a count of ten or more. The chain links TRBV7-9 to TRBJ2-7; a possible D gene is TRBD1 (8 bases). Trimming stripped 7 bases from V and 5 bases from J, with 15 bases between. The CDR3 sequence is 13 residues long. The germline V gene has CDR1 SEHNR and CDR2 FQNEAQ (reference sequence). CDR3 in amino acids: CASNGQGGNEQYF. DNA for the CDR3: TGTGCCAGCAACGGACAGGGAGGGAACGAGCAGTACTTC.

This clone was seen many times. Other DNA variants within this sample encode the same CDR3. The chain couples TRBV4-2 to TRBJ2-3; TRBD2 matches at 12 bases. The trim removed 6 bases at V and 4 bases at J, leaving 5 bases unmatched. In germline, CDR1 is LGHNA, CDR2 YNFKEQ. The CDR3 runs 15 residues. The CDR3 here is CASSPSGGASDTQYF. CDR3 DNA sequence: TGTGCCAGCAGTCCTAGCGGGGGGGCTTCAGATACGCAGTATTTT.

Many counts were recorded for this clone. The rearrangement uses TRBV6-1 and TRBJ1-2, with D hard to call. Trimming left V 3 bases short and J 2 bases short, with 10 bases between. The CDR3 extends over 14 amino acids. Per germline, CDR1 MNHNS and CDR2 SASEGT. This chain's CDR3 is CASSEGRFNYGYTF. The CDR3 region has the DNA TGTGCCAGCAGTGAGGGGAGATTCAACTATGGCTACACCTTC.

This clone was counted at least ten times. The chain carries TRBV7-3 and TRBJ2-2, with unresolved D. Germline V gene data show CDR1 as SGHTA and CDR2 as FQGTGA. The V end lost 5 bases, the J end lost 1 base, and 5 bases lay between the germline ends. This CDR3 is built from 13 residues. The CDR3 sequence is CASSLENTGELFF. The CDR3 nucleotides are TGTGCCAGCAGCCTGGAGAACACCGGGGAGCTGTTTTTT.

This clone was seen many times. The DNA for the CDR3 is TGTGCCAGCTCCCGACAAGAGATTTCCACTGAAGCTTTCTTT. Protein: CASSRQEISTEAFF. V and J are TRBV18 and TRBJ1-1; D ambiguous. The CDR3 is made up of 14 amino acids. The germline CDR1 and CDR2 sequences are KGHSH and LQKENI. V lost 6 bases and J lost 4, with 15 bases in between.

With regard to this clone: The sample carries other DNA sequences with the same CDR3. The V and J genes are TRBV20-1 and TRBJ2-7, with D perhaps TRBD2 (6 bases). Germline-derived CDR1 and CDR2 are DFQATT and SNEGSKA (reference sequence). The germline V and J ends were trimmed by 3 bases and 0 bases, with 18 bases remaining between them. This CDR3 region has 16 residues. The CDR3 here is CSARPTTSPSSYEQYF. CDR3 DNA sequence: TGCAGTGCTAGGCCGACTACTAGCCCGAGCTCCTACGAGCAGTACTTC.

This clone was seen at least ten times. V gene TRBV12-3 or TRBV12-4 combines with J gene TRBJ2-2; 8 positions match TRBD1. The CDR3 extends over 14 amino acids. Germline trimming cut 7 bases from V and 7 bases from J; bases unmatched to any gene: 8. The CDR3 coding sequence is TGTGCCAGCAACCCGACAGGGGTCGGCGGGGAGCTGTTTTTT. It yields the protein CASNPTGVGGELFF.

V is TRBV6-5 and J is TRBJ1-5; 9 bases are a match to TRBD1. Looked up from germline, CDR1 is MNHEY and CDR2 is SVGAGI. This CDR3 has 15 residues. V trimming: 6 bases; J trimming: 2 bases; junction bases outside the gene matches: 5. CDR3 residues: CASSYRGHGNQPQHF. The CDR3 coding sequence is TGTGCCAGCAGCTACAGGGGGCATGGCAATCAGCCCCAGCATTTT.

This clone was found a few times. Other DNA variants within this sample encode the same CDR3. The genes are TRBV6-1 and TRBJ1-3, with a tentative D call TRBD1 (6 bases). This CDR3 spans 17 amino acids. Germline V gives CDR1 MNHNS, CDR2 SASEGT. Trimming took 6 bases from V and 4 from J, leaving 22 bases between them. CDR3 DNA: TGTGCCAGCAGCCGGGACGGCCCAGGGGTCTCCGGAAACACCATATATTTT. This sequence encodes CASSRDGPGVSGNTIYF.

Many counts were recorded for this clone. The chain recombines TRBV2 with TRBJ2-7; TRBD1 agrees at 9 bases. Germline assignment: CDR1 SNHLY and CDR2 FYNNEI. The J segment lost 6 bases and the V segment lost 6 bases, leaving 3 bases of the junction unmatched. The CDR3 spans 12 residues. The chain's CDR3 is CASRDRGPEQYF. The DNA for the CDR3 is TGTGCCAGCAGGGACAGGGGTCCCGAGCAGTACTTC.

This chain links TRBV30 with TRBJ1-2; unclear D gene. The V gene lost 5 bases and the J gene lost 0 bases, with 16 bases spanning the gap. This CDR3 has 15 residues. Looked up from germline, CDR1 is GTSNPN and CDR2 is SVGIG (reference sequence). In DNA form, the CDR3 reads TGTGCCTGGGCCAACAATGCCTCCCCTAACTATGGCTACACCTTC. Translating gives CAWANNASPNYGYTF. Looking up the rest from reference TRBV30 and TRBJ1-2 gives the full variable domain: SQTIHQWPATLVQPVGSPLSLECTVEGTSNPNLYWYRQAAGRGLQLLFYSVGIGQISSEVPQNLSASRPQDRQFILSSKKLLLSDSGFYLCAWANNASPNYGYTFGSGTRLTVV.

This clone appeared many times. V usage is TRBV6-1 and J usage is TRBJ1-3, with D maybe TRBD1 (6 bases). The CDR3 length is 15 residues. Germline V CDR1 and CDR2: MNHNS, SASEGT. V was cut by 6 bases and J by 0 bases, with 12 bases left in between. The CDR3 DNA sequence: TGTGCCAGCAGGGTGGACAGAAGCTCTGGAAACACCATATATTTT. Its translation: CASRVDRSSGNTIYF.

As concerns this clone: A much more abundant neighbour one base away suggests this may be a read error. The chain has TRBV20-1 and TRBJ1-1; no firm D call. This CDR3 spans 13 amino acids. Trimming took 3 bases from V and 3 from J, leaving 11 bases between them. The germline CDR1 and CDR2 sequences are DFQATT and SNEGSKA (reference sequence). The CDR3 region has the DNA TGCAGTGCTAGGACAAAGTACCACACTGAAGCTTTCTTT. Amino acid sequence: CSARTKYHTEAFF.

The sample holds many counts of this clone. The chain joins TRBV4-1 to TRBJ2-1, with D tentatively TRBD1 (6 bases). The germline gives CDR1 MGHRA, CDR2 YSYEKL. The CDR3 is made up of 15 amino acids. Trimming removed 1 base from V and 8 bases from J, with 15 bases in between. The CDR3 bases are TGCGCCAGCAGCCAAGTGAGTGGACAGTTCGATGAGCAGTTCTTC. Its translation is CASSQVSGQFDEQFF.

This clone showed up many times. This chain uses TRBV6-1 with TRBJ1-1; 7 bases are shared with TRBD1. V gave up 7 bases and J gave up 0 bases; unmatched junction bases: 5. The CDR3 length is 14 residues. Germline-derived CDR1 and CDR2 are MNHNS and SASEGT. The chain's CDR3 is CASKTGSMNTEAFF. The CDR3 DNA reads as TGTGCCAGCAAGACAGGGAGCATGAACACTGAAGCTTTCTTT.

The V and J genes are TRBV9 and TRBJ2-2, with unresolved D. V was clipped by 0 bases and J by 7 bases, with 7 bases between them. Germline lookup yields CDR1 SGDLS and CDR2 YYNGEE. CDR3 length equals 13 residues. CDR3 DNA: TGTGCCAGCAGCGTAGCCCAGGACGGGGAGCTGTTTTTT. It translates to CASSVAQDGELFF. The entire variable domain, with the rest obtained from reference TRBV9 and TRBJ2-2, is as follows: DSGVTQTPKHLITATGQRVTLRCSPRSGDLSVYWYQQSLDQGLQFLIQYYNGEERAKGNILERFSAQQFPDLHSELNLSSLELGDSALYFCASSVAQDGELFFGEGSRLTVL.

This clone was recorded at least ten times. This chain links TRBV3-1 with TRBJ1-2; D is undetermined. Between the trimmed V and J ends, which lost 4 bases and 8 bases, there was a span of 20 bases. This CDR3 region has 15 residues. Germline lookup yields CDR1 LGHDT and CDR2 YNNKEL (reference sequence). CDR3 nucleotide sequence: TGTGCCAGCAGCCCCCCTTTTGGAGACACTATGGGCTACACCTTC. It specifies CASSPPFGDTMGYTF.

This clone was observed a few times. This rearrangement joins TRBV10-3 to TRBJ1-2; no clear D. V shed 3 bases and J shed 4 bases, with 3 bases lying between them. Looked up from germline, CDR1 is ENHRY and CDR2 is SYGVKD. The CDR3 totals 11 residues. The CDR3 DNA reads TGTGCCATCAGTGAATCCTATGGCTACACCTTC. Translated: CAISESYGYTF.